This entry features one T cell receptor beta chain sequence. What it recognizes is unknown. The sample originates from a study of cytomegalovirus exposure and HLA in healthy donors. Findings and limits, study-wide: In a later analysis, most CMV-associated TCR beta chains appeared HLA-restricted.

Vbeta (60) and Jbeta (13) primers were used in the PCR. Measured with immunoSEQ multiplex PCR; TCRdb has only the in-frame clones, and not every one. The data contain around 200,000 clones, roughly 90% of them seen just once; the ten biggest clones take up around 0.31%. What was sequenced was PBMCs. The TCR comes from a woman in her 30s in good health and CMV-seronegative.

The CDR3 DNA follows: TGTGCCAGCAGAAGACTAGCGGGGGTCGTGATAATTCAGTACTTC. It codes for CASRRLAGVVIIQYF. The V and J genes are TRBV6-6 and TRBJ2-4; 12 nucleotides align to TRBD2. The CDR3 spans 15 residues. With 6 bases clipped from V and 10 bases from J, the junction kept 10 bases outside the gene matches. Germline V lookup: CDR1 MNHNY, CDR2 SVGAGI (reference sequence).